This T cell receptor beta chain was profiled in a study of CXCR3-negative and CXCR3-positive naive CD8 T cells. Whole-study results and caveats: CXCR3-positive naive cells had TRB CDR3s that were more hydrophobic than CXCR3-negative naive cells had. The majority of assays used fresh PBMCs, and CXCR3 expression partially decreased after cryopreservation.

To note about this clonotype: Its antigen is not identified.

The method, 5' RACE with UMI labels, was used to prepare the TRB cDNA libraries. TCRdb reprocessed the 5' RACE reads and keeps a single row for each CDR3 protein, giving no DNA. The specimen's table records about 120,000 distinct CDR3 sequences. Germline V gives CDR1 SGHRS, CDR2 YFSETQ. This CDR3 has 17 residues. The V call is TRBV5-1, the J call TRBJ2-1. This clonotype was sampled from a human donor in good health. Some clones in this sample may be carry-over from other donors' samples. The sequenced sample was naive CXCR3+ CD8+ T cells from blood. Subset: CD45RO-CCR7+CD27+CD95- naive CD8+ T cells expressing CXCR3 (TNR3+). The CDR3 is CASSLEWAPSSYNEQFF.